The rows below give T cell receptor beta chains drawn from one sample of a study of blood T cell repertoires in COVID-19. Sequencing used immunoSEQ multiplex PCR; TCRdb keeps in-frame clones, though not all of them. The data show 220,000 or so clones, about 87% seen once. Material: PBMCs or T cells enriched from blood (not recorded which). Receptor source: a man between 45 and 60 years old who had been exposed to COVID-19. The CDR3 runs from the conserved cysteine through the conserved F or W. Each record gives: CDR3 DNA, CDR3 protein, J gene, V gene, D gene, clone size. A D gene is named only where the DNA matches it firmly. Size is stated for part of the rows, as once, few or many counts, or as a class when the clone is expanded.

CDR3nt: TGTGCCAGCAGTTTAACAGGGTTTAGTGGAAACACCATATATTTT; CDR3aa: CASSLTGFSGNTIYF; j_gene: TRBJ1-3; v_gene: TRBV28; d_gene: NA; abundance: NA
CDR3nt: TGTGCCAGCAGCTTGACTGGCAGGGGCCGTTACAATGAGCAGTTCTTC; CDR3aa: CASSLTGRGRYNEQFF; j_gene: TRBJ2-1; v_gene: TRBV11-2; d_gene: NA; abundance: NA
CDR3nt: TGTGCCAGCAGCACAGGAATCTGGTACACCTTC; CDR3aa: CASSTGIWYTF; j_gene: TRBJ1-2; v_gene: TRBV7-9; d_gene: NA; abundance: NA
CDR3nt: TGTGCCAGCAACTTATTAGGGGGCCGAGGTGAAGCTTTCTTT; CDR3aa: CASNLLGGRGEAFF; j_gene: TRBJ1-1; v_gene: TRBV28; d_gene: TRBD1; abundance: NA
CDR3nt: TGTGCCAGCTCACCCCTCTCTTTGAACACTGAAGCTTTCTTT; CDR3aa: CASSPLSLNTEAFF; j_gene: TRBJ1-1; v_gene: TRBV18; d_gene: NA; abundance: NA
CDR3nt: TGTGCCAGCAGTATTTTCTGGGAGAGCAATTCACCCCTCCACTTT; CDR3aa: CASSIFWESNSPLHF; j_gene: TRBJ1-6; v_gene: TRBV6-5; d_gene: NA; abundance: NA
CDR3nt: TGTGCCACCAGTGACTCGGGACAGGGTAGGGGCTGGGGGATGACAGATACGCAGTATTTT; CDR3aa: CATSDSGQGRGWGMTDTQYF; j_gene: TRBJ2-3; v_gene: TRBV24-1; d_gene: TRBD1; abundance: NA
CDR3nt: TGTGCCAGCAGCCAAGGGGGGGGTGGCACTGAAGCTTTCTTT; CDR3aa: CASSQGGGGTEAFF; j_gene: TRBJ1-1; v_gene: TRBV3-1/TRBV3-2; d_gene: NA; abundance: NA
CDR3nt: TGTGCCAGCAGCGTATTCGTGAACACTGAAGCTTTCTTT; CDR3aa: CASSVFVNTEAFF; j_gene: TRBJ1-1; v_gene: TRBV9; d_gene: NA; abundance: NA
CDR3nt: TGCGCCAGCAGCTCCTTAGCGGGAAAGAGCACAGATACGCAGTATTTT; CDR3aa: CASSSLAGKSTDTQYF; j_gene: TRBJ2-3; v_gene: TRBV5-1; d_gene: TRBD2; abundance: NA
CDR3nt: TGTGCCTGGAGCACTCGGGGGGGCACGGGTTCGGATTTT; CDR3aa: CAWSTRGGTGSDF; j_gene: TRBJ2-3; v_gene: TRBV30; d_gene: TRBD2; abundance: NA
CDR3nt: TGTGCCAGCAGCTTCGGACTAGCGGGAGCCGGGGAGACCCAGTACTTC; CDR3aa: CASSFGLAGAGETQYF; j_gene: TRBJ2-5; v_gene: TRBV5-4; d_gene: TRBD2; abundance: NA
CDR3nt: TGTGCCAGCAGTTTGAGGGGGGGGTTAGCGCAGTACTTC; CDR3aa: CASSLRGGLAQYF; j_gene: TRBJ2-7; v_gene: TRBV28; d_gene: NA; abundance: NA
CDR3nt: TGTGCCAGTAGTCCGACGGGAGACTCTGGAAACACCATATATTTT; CDR3aa: CASSPTGDSGNTIYF; j_gene: TRBJ1-3; v_gene: TRBV19; d_gene: NA; abundance: NA
CDR3nt: TGTGCCAGCAGGCCTGTGGTCCCTCACGCTCGGGAGACCCAGTACTTC; CDR3aa: CASRPVVPHARETQYF; j_gene: TRBJ2-5; v_gene: TRBV28; d_gene: NA; abundance: NA
CDR3nt: TGTGCCAGCAGCCCAAGGACAGGCCTAACTCACTCTGGAAACACCATATATTTT; CDR3aa: CASSPRTGLTHSGNTIYF; j_gene: TRBJ1-3; v_gene: TRBV7-6; d_gene: TRBD1; abundance: NA
CDR3nt: TGTGCCAGCAGCTGGTACCGGAGCTATGGCTACACCTTC; CDR3aa: CASSWYRSYGYTF; j_gene: TRBJ1-2; v_gene: TRBV13; d_gene: NA; abundance: NA
CDR3nt: TGTGCCAGCAGCCCGGACAGAAGGTCTATCGCCTATGGCTACACCTTC; CDR3aa: CASSPDRRSIAYGYTF; j_gene: TRBJ1-2; v_gene: TRBV5-4; d_gene: NA; abundance: NA
CDR3nt: TGTGCCAGCAGTCGACAGGGGTGGAACTATGGCTACACCTTC; CDR3aa: CASSRQGWNYGYTF; j_gene: TRBJ1-2; v_gene: TRBV2; d_gene: TRBD1; abundance: once
CDR3nt: TGTGCCGGTAGTATGCTTGGATCGGACAGGGGCACTGAAGCTTTCTTT; CDR3aa: CAGSMLGSDRGTEAFF; j_gene: TRBJ1-1; v_gene: TRBV19; d_gene: TRBD1; abundance: once
CDR3nt: TGTGCCAGCAGTTTCCACGGTAACTATGGCTACACCTTC; CDR3aa: CASSFHGNYGYTF; j_gene: TRBJ1-2; v_gene: TRBV27; d_gene: NA; abundance: NA
CDR3nt: TGTGCCAGCAGCTTATTAGGGAGTTATGGCTACACCTTC; CDR3aa: CASSLLGSYGYTF; j_gene: TRBJ1-2; v_gene: TRBV7-2; d_gene: NA; abundance: NA
CDR3nt: TGTGCCAGCAGCTCAGTCTTTAGGGGGTCTATAAGCTCCTATAATTCACCCCTCCACTTT; CDR3aa: CASSSVFRGSISSYNSPLHF; j_gene: TRBJ1-6; v_gene: TRBV6-6; d_gene: NA; abundance: few
CDR3nt: TGTGCCAGCAGCCGTCAGCTAGTGCGTTCACCCCTCCACTTT; CDR3aa: CASSRQLVRSPLHF; j_gene: TRBJ1-6; v_gene: TRBV5-6; d_gene: NA; abundance: NA
CDR3nt: TGTGCCAGTAGTATAGTCGGACAGGGGGAGAACACTGAAGCTTTCTTT; CDR3aa: CASSIVGQGENTEAFF; j_gene: TRBJ1-1; v_gene: TRBV19; d_gene: TRBD1; abundance: NA
CDR3nt: TGTGCCAGTAGTTTGACAGGTGGTCCTACCACTGAAGCTTTCTTT; CDR3aa: CASSLTGGPTTEAFF; j_gene: TRBJ1-1; v_gene: TRBV19; d_gene: NA; abundance: NA
CDR3nt: TGTGCCAGCTCACTCTTGTCGGGCAGGGGCAGCCAGAACACTGAAGCTTTCTTT; CDR3aa: CASSLLSGRGSQNTEAFF; j_gene: TRBJ1-1; v_gene: TRBV18; d_gene: NA; abundance: few
CDR3nt: TGCGCCAGCAGCCCAGGTCCGGGACAGGGCTACAATGAGCAGTTCTTC; CDR3aa: CASSPGPGQGYNEQFF; j_gene: TRBJ2-1; v_gene: TRBV4-1; d_gene: TRBD1; abundance: NA
CDR3nt: TGTGCCAGCAGTGAAGCTTTCGGCACAGATACGCAGTATTTT; CDR3aa: CASSEAFGTDTQYF; j_gene: TRBJ2-3; v_gene: TRBV2; d_gene: NA; abundance: NA
CDR3nt: TGCAGCGTTGCGGGGTTGCGCACTGAAGCTTTCTTT; CDR3aa: CSVAGLRTEAFF; j_gene: TRBJ1-1; v_gene: TRBV29-1; d_gene: NA; abundance: NA
CDR3nt: TGTGCCAGCAGTTTAACCGGGGCCGCGTTCGGGAGAACTTTTAATGAGCAGTTCTTC; CDR3aa: CASSLTGAAFGRTFNEQFF; j_gene: TRBJ2-1; v_gene: TRBV27; d_gene: NA; abundance: NA
CDR3nt: TGCGCCAGCAGCTTGTCGCGGGGCCTCAAAGGGAATTCACCCCTCCACTTT; CDR3aa: CASSLSRGLKGNSPLHF; j_gene: TRBJ1-6; v_gene: TRBV5-1; d_gene: NA; abundance: NA
CDR3nt: TGTGCCAGCAGCTTGGTGGGTCAGCGGGAGTACACCGGGGAGCTGTTTTTT; CDR3aa: CASSLVGQREYTGELFF; j_gene: TRBJ2-2; v_gene: TRBV5-4; d_gene: TRBD2; abundance: NA
CDR3nt: TGTGCCAGCAGGTCCACAGGGTTGGGTGAAGCTTTCTTT; CDR3aa: CASRSTGLGEAFF; j_gene: TRBJ1-1; v_gene: TRBV2; d_gene: NA; abundance: NA
CDR3nt: TGTGCCAGCAGTGACGCTAGCGGCACAGATACGCAGTATTTT; CDR3aa: CASSDASGTDTQYF; j_gene: TRBJ2-3; v_gene: TRBV6-4; d_gene: NA; abundance: few
CDR3nt: TGTGCCAGCAGCCCAGGGACTAGCGGGGGGGCGAGGACCGGGGAGCTGTTTTTT; CDR3aa: CASSPGTSGGARTGELFF; j_gene: TRBJ2-2; v_gene: TRBV9; d_gene: TRBD2; abundance: NA
CDR3nt: TGCGCCAGCAGCTTGGACGGAGGGAACTATGGCTACACCTTC; CDR3aa: CASSLDGGNYGYTF; j_gene: TRBJ1-2; v_gene: TRBV5-1; d_gene: NA; abundance: NA
CDR3nt: TGTGCCAGCAGTTTGCCCCACAGCCTTTATGGCTACACCTTC; CDR3aa: CASSLPHSLYGYTF; j_gene: TRBJ1-2; v_gene: TRBV28; d_gene: NA; abundance: once
CDR3nt: TGTGCCAGCAGCGTAGCTACTAGGGGTTGGAGGCAGGGGAATCAGCCCCAGCATTTT; CDR3aa: CASSVATRGWRQGNQPQHF; j_gene: TRBJ1-5; v_gene: TRBV9; d_gene: NA; abundance: NA
CDR3nt: TGTGCCAGCAGCTTATCTCAGGGAGGTCAGCCCCAGCATTTT; CDR3aa: CASSLSQGGQPQHF; j_gene: TRBJ1-5; v_gene: TRBV7-9; d_gene: NA; abundance: NA
CDR3nt: TGCGCCAGCAGCCATCTACAGCAAAATCAGCCCCAGCATTTT; CDR3aa: CASSHLQQNQPQHF; j_gene: TRBJ1-5; v_gene: TRBV4-1; d_gene: NA; abundance: NA
CDR3nt: TGCGCCAGCACCGCGACTCCGCAAGAGACCCAGTACTTC; CDR3aa: CASTATPQETQYF; j_gene: TRBJ2-5; v_gene: TRBV5-1; d_gene: NA; abundance: NA
CDR3nt: TGCGCCAGCAGCCCAACCCCAGGGGCCAATGAGCAGTTCTTC; CDR3aa: CASSPTPGANEQFF; j_gene: TRBJ2-1; v_gene: TRBV10-1; d_gene: NA; abundance: NA
CDR3nt: TGTGCCAGCAGTTACACGGGACAGGGGGTAGGGGAGACCCAGTACTTC; CDR3aa: CASSYTGQGVGETQYF; j_gene: TRBJ2-5; v_gene: TRBV6-5; d_gene: TRBD1; abundance: NA
CDR3nt: TGTGCCAGCAGCCAAGACAGGGTCCTCAATGAGCAGTTCTTC; CDR3aa: CASSQDRVLNEQFF; j_gene: TRBJ2-1; v_gene: TRBV5-4; d_gene: TRBD1; abundance: NA